Listed here are 8 T cell receptor beta chains from one sample, sequenced in a study of T cell repertoires in cytomegalovirus infection. TCRdb itself ran the reads through MiXCR, one entry per CDR3 protein. The data show about 830,000 distinct CDR3 sequences, approximately 29% seen once. Their target antigens are unknown. The input for sequencing was cultured CD8+ T cells from PBMCs, taken from culture after CMV antigen stimulation. The origin of the receptors is a human donor in good health (CMV status not recorded). Some clones in this sample may be carry-over from other donors' samples.

The J gene is TRBJ1-5, the V gene TRBV19, with 11 positions matching TRBD1. This CDR3 has 16 amino acids. Germline V gives CDR1 LNHDA, CDR2 SQIVND (reference sequence). V shed 3 bases, J shed 6 bases, and the junction held 7 bases outside the gene matches. The CDR3 spells CASSIRGQGASQPQHF. CDR3 nucleotides: TGTGCCAGTAGTATCCGCGGACAGGGGGCGAGTCAGCCCCAGCATTTT.

This chain uses TRBV4-1 with TRBJ1-1, with D unclear. Trimming shortened V by 0 bases and J by 6 bases, and 20 bases separated the two germline ends. CDR1 is MGHRA and CDR2 is YSYEKL in the germline V gene. The CDR3 is 17 residues long. CDR3: CASSQDLTRRFGAEAFF. The CDR3 DNA follows: TGCGCCAGCAGCCAAGATCTTACGAGGCGGTTCGGGGCTGAAGCTTTCTTT.

This clonotype occurred many times. The V call is TRBV7-2, the J call TRBJ1-2, with TRBD1 identical over 9 bases. Germline V gene data show CDR1 as SGHTA and CDR2 as FQGNSA. V trimming: 0 bases; J trimming: 8 bases; junction bases outside the gene matches: 10. This CDR3 region has 16 residues. CDR3 sequence: CASSLAVTGGGAGYTF. CDR3 coding DNA: TGTGCCAGCAGCTTAGCGGTTACAGGGGGCGGCGCGGGCTACACCTTC.

This chain uses TRBV9 with TRBJ1-6; possible D gene TRBD1, 6 bases. The CDR3 is 15 residues long. Germline CDR1 and CDR2: SGDLS and YYNGEE. Trimming cost V 0 bases and J 5 bases, with 9 bases left between them. CDR3 sequence: CASSVDQGNNSPLHF. The CDR3 DNA is TGTGCCAGCAGCGTAGACCAGGGGAATAATTCACCCCTCCACTTT.

In its sample, this clonotype was seen a few times. The chain joins TRBV6-5 to TRBJ2-1; 9 bases agree with TRBD2. The CDR3 has 18 amino acids. From germline, CDR1 is MNHEY and CDR2 SVGAGI. V dropped 4 bases and J dropped 0; count of bases not matched to a gene: 10. CDR3 loop: CASSWEAGGLSSYNEQFF. The CDR3 DNA is TGTGCCAGCAGTTGGGAGGCGGGGGGGCTCAGCTCCTACAATGAGCAGTTCTTC.

The chain combines TRBV29-1 with TRBJ2-7, with 7 bases identical to TRBD2. Germline CDR1 and CDR2: SQVTM and ANQGSEA. V was pared by 3 bases and J by 1 base, with 6 bases of the junction left unmatched. CDR3 length: 14 amino acids. CDR3 DNA sequence: TGCAGCGTTGAGGGAGGGGCAAATTCCTACGAGCAGTACTTC. The encoded protein is CSVEGGANSYEQYF.

This chain links TRBV14 with TRBJ2-5; possible D gene TRBD1, 5 bases. Germline loops: CDR1 SGHDN, CDR2 FVKESK. The V end lost 4 bases, the J end lost 1 base, and 13 bases lay between the germline ends. The CDR3 is 15 amino acids. CDR3 bases: TGTGCCAGCAGCCGCGACGGCAGGGTCCAAGAGACCCAGTACTTC. Amino acids: CASSRDGRVQETQYF.

The rearrangement uses TRBV15 and TRBJ2-7; D may match TRBD1 or TRBD2 (7 bases each). Germline-derived CDR1 and CDR2 are LNHNV and YYDKDF (reference sequence). V was pared by 5 bases and J by 6 bases, with 17 bases between. CDR3 size: 14 residues. This CDR3 reads CATSSGGGSVEQYF. Written as DNA, the CDR3 is TGTGCCACCAGCTCAGGGGGGGGATCTGTCGAGCAGTACTTC.